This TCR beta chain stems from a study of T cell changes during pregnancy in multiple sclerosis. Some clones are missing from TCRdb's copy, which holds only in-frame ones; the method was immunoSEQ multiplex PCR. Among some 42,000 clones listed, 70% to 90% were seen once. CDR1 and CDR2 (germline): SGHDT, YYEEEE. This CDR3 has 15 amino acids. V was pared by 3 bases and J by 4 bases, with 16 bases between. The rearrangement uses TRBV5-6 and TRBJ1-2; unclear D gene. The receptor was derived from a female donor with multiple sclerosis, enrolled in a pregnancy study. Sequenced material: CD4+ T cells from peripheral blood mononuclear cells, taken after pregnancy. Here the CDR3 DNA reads TGTGCCAGCAGCTCGATCCCCGGGTCTACCTATGGCTACACCTTC. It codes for CASSSIPGSTYGYTF.